The clone carrying this TCR beta chain occurred many times. The CDR3 loop spans 17 amino acids. Germline loops: CDR1 MNHNY, CDR2 SVGAGI (reference sequence). V lost 6 bases, J lost 6 bases, and 19 bases stayed unmatched. This specimen belongs to a study of T cells after yellow fever vaccination. TCRdb passed the 5' RACE reads through MiXCR, listing each CDR3 protein once. The sample has a few hundred thousand distinct CDR3 sequences, around 9.3% seen once. J is TRBJ1-1 and V is TRBV6-6; 7 bases align to TRBD1. This clonotype originated in a man in his late teens or twenties who received the YFV17D yellow fever vaccine. The source material was CD4+ T cells sorted from PBMCs, sampled 5 days after the yellow fever booster vaccination. CDR3: CASSRIPDPLGTAEAFF. The CDR3 region has the DNA TGTGCCAGCAGCCGGATCCCCGACCCCCTGGGGACAGCTGAAGCTTTCTTT.